The present T cell receptor (beta chain) was sequenced within a study of T cell repertoires in cytomegalovirus infection. Study at large: CMV infection and matching HLA type were both indicated by public TCR beta signatures.

The CDR3 has 16 residues. Germline V lookup: CDR1 SEHNR, CDR2 FQNEAQ (reference sequence). With 7 bases clipped from V and 7 bases from J, the junction kept 17 bases outside the gene matches. TCRdb called the reads again in MiXCR, with one record for every CDR3 protein. The sample consists of more than 250,000 distinct CDR3 sequences, roughly an eighth of them appearing once. This clonotype came up many times. This chain connects TRBV7-9 to TRBJ2-7; 9 bases line up with TRBD1. Material for sequencing was PBMCs. This clonotype was obtained from a human donor in good health (CMV status not recorded). Some clones in this sample may be carry-over from other donors' samples. The CDR3 region has the DNA TGTGCCAGCACCGCTCCGAATGGGACAGGGACGAAGGAGCAGTACTTC. Translating it yields CASTAPNGTGTKEQYF.